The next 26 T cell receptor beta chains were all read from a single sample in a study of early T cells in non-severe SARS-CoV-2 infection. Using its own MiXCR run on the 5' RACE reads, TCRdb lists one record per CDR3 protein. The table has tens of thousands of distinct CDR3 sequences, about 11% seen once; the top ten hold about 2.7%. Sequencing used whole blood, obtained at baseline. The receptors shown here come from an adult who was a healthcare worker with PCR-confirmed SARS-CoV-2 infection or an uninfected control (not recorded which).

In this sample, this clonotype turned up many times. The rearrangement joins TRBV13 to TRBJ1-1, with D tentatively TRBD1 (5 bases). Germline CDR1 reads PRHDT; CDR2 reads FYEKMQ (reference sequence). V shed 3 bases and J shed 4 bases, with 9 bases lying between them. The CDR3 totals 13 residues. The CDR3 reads CASSFGAGTEAFF. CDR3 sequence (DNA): TGTGCCAGCAGCTTCGGGGCAGGCACTGAAGCTTTCTTT.

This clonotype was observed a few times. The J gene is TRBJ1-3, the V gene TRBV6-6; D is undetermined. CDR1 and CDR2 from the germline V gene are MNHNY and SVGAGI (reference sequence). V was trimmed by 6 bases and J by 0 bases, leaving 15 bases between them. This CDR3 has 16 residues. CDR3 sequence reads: CASRTGRPDSGNTIYF. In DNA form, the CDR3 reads TGTGCCAGCAGGACGGGCAGGCCAGACTCTGGAAACACCATATATTTT.

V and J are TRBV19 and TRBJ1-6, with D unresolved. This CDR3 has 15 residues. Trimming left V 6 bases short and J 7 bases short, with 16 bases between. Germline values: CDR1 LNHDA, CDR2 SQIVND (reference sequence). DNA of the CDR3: TGTGCCAGTAGCCCCCGGATCCTCTCGAATTCACCCCTCCACTTT. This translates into CASSPRILSNSPLHF. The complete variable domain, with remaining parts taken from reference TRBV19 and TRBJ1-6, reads DGGITQSPKYLFRKEGQNVTLSCEQNLNHDAMYWYRQDPGQGLRLIYYSQIVNDFQKGDIAEGYSVSREKKESFPLTVTSAQKNPTAFYLCASSPRILSNSPLHFGNGTRLTVT.

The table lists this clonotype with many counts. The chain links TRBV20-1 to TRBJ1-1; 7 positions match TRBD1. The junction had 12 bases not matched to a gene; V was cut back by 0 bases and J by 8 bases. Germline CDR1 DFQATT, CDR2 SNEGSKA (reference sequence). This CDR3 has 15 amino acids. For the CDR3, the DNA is TGCAGTGCTAGAGATCAGGGGGGGCTGGCTCCGGAAGCTTTCTTT. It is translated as CSARDQGGLAPEAFF.

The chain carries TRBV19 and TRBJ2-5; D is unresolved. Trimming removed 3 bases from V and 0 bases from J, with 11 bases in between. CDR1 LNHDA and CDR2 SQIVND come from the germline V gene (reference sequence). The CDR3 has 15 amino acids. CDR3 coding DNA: TGTGCCAGTAGTATTTCTGGACGCAACCAAGAGACCCAGTACTTC. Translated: CASSISGRNQETQYF.

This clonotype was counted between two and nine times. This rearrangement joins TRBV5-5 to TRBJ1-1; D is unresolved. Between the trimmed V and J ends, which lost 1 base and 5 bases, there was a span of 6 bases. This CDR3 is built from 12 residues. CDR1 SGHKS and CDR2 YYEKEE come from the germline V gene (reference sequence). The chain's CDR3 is CASSLWETEAFF. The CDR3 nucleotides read TGTGCCAGCAGCTTGTGGGAGACTGAAGCTTTCTTT.

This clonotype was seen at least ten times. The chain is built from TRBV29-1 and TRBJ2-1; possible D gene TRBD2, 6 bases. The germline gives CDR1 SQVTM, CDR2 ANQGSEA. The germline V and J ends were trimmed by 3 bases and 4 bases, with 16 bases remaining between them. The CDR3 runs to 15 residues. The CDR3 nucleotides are TGCAGCGTTGATGGCGGGGCCTCCGTTTACAATGAGCAGTTCTTC. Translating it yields CSVDGGASVYNEQFF.

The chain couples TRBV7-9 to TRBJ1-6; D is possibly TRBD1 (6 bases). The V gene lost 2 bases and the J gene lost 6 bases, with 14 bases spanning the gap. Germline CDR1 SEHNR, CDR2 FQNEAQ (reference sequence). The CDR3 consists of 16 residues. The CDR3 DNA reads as TGTGCCAGCAGCTTAACGGGGGGCCAGGGTAATTCACCCCTCCACTTT. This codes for CASSLTGGQGNSPLHF.

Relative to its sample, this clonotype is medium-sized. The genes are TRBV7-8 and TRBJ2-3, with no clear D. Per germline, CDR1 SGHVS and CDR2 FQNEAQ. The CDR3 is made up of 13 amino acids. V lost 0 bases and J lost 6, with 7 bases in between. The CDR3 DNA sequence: TGTGCCAGCAGCTTAGCTGAAGGGGATACGCAGTATTTT. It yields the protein CASSLAEGDTQYF.

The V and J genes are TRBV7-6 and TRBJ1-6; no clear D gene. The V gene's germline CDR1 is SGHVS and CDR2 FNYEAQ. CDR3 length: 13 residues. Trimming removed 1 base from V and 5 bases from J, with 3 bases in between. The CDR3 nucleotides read TGTGCCAGCAGCTTAGAGGATAATTCACCCCTCCACTTT. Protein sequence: CASSLEDNSPLHF.

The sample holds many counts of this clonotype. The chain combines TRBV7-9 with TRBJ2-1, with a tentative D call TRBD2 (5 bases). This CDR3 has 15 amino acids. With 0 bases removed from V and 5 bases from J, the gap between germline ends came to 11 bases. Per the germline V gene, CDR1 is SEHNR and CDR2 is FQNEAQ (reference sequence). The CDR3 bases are TGTGCCAGCAGCTTAGCGGGAGTCCGGGACAATGAGCAGTTCTTC. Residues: CASSLAGVRDNEQFF. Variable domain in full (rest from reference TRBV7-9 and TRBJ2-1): DTGVSQNPRHKITKRGQNVTFRCDPISEHNRLYWYRQTLGQGPEFLTYFQNEAQLEKSRLLSDRFSAERPKGSFSTLEIQRTEQGDSAMYLCASSLAGVRDNEQFFGPGTRLTVL.

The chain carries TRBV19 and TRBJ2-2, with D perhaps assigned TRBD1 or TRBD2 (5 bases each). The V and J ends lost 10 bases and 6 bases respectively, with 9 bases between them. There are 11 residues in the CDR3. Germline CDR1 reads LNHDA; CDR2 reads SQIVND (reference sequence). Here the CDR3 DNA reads TGTGCCATTCGGGACGCCGGGGAGCTGTTTTTT. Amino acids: CAIRDAGELFF.

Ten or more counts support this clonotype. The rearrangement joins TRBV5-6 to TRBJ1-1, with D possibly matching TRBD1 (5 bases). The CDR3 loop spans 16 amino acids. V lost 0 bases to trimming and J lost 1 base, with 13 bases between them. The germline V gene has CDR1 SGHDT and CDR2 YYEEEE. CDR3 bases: TGTGCCAGCAGCTTGGCGGGGGGACCTCGGAACACTGAAGCTTTCTTT. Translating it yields CASSLAGGPRNTEAFF.

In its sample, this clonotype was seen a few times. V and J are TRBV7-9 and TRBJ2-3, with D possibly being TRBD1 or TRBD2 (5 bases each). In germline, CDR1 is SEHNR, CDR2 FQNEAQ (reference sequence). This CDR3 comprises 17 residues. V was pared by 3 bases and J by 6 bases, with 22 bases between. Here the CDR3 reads CASSFPPSGTQGDTQYF. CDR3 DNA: TGTGCCAGCAGCTTCCCCCCTTCCGGGACCCAAGGGGATACGCAGTATTTT. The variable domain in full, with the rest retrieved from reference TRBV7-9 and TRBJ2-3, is DTGVSQNPRHKITKRGQNVTFRCDPISEHNRLYWYRQTLGQGPEFLTYFQNEAQLEKSRLLSDRFSAERPKGSFSTLEIQRTEQGDSAMYLCASSFPPSGTQGDTQYFGPGTRLTVL.

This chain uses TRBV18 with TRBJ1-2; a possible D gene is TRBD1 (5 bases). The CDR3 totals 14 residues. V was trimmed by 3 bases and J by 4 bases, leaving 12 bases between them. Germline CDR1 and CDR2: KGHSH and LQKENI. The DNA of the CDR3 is TGTGCCAGCTCACCTTCGGGGCCGGGCTATGGCTACACCTTC. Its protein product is CASSPSGPGYGYTF.

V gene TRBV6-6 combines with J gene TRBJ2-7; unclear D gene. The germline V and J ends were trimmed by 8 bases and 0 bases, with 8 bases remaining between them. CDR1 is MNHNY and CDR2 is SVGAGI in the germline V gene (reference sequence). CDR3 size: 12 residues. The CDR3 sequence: CASSQSSYEQYF. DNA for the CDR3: TGTGCCAGCTCACAGAGCTCCTACGAGCAGTACTTC.

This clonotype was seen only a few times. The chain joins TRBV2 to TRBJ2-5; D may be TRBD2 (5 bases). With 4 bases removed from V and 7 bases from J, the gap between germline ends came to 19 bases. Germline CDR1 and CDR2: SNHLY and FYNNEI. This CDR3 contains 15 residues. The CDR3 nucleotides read TGTGCCAGCAGTGTTCCCGAGCCACCGAGCGGGACCCAGTACTTC. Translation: CASSVPEPPSGTQYF.

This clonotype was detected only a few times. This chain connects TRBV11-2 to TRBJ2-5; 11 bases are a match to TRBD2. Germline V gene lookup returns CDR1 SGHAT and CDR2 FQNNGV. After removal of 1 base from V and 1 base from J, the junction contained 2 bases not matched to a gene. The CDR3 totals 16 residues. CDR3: CASSLGLAGSQETQYF. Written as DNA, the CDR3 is TGTGCCAGCAGCTTAGGACTAGCGGGGAGCCAAGAGACCCAGTACTTC. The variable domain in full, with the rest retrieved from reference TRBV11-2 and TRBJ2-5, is EAGVAQSPRYKIIEKRQSVAFWCNPISGHATLYWYQQILGQGPKLLIQFQNNGVVDDSQLPKDRFSAERLKGVDSTLKIQPAKLEDSAVYLCASSLGLAGSQETQYFGPGTRLLVL.

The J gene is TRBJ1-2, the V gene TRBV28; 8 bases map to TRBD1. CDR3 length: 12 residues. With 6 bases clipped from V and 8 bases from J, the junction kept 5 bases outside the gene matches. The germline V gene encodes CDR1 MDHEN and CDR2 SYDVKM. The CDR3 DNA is TGTGCCAGCAGGGGACAGGCGGGAGGCTACACCTTC. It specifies CASRGQAGGYTF.

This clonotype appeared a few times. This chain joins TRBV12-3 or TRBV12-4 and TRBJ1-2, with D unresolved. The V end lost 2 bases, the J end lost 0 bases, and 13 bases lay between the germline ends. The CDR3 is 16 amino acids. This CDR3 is CASSLPEVLSNYGYTF. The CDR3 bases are TGTGCCAGCAGTTTACCTGAGGTACTCTCTAACTATGGCTACACCTTC.

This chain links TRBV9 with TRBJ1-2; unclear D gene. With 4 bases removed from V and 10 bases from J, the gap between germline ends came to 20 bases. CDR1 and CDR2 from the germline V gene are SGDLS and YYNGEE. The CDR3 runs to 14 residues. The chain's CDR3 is CASSIDSRRMAYTF. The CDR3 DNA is TGTGCCAGCAGCATCGACTCGCGTCGGATGGCCTACACCTTC.

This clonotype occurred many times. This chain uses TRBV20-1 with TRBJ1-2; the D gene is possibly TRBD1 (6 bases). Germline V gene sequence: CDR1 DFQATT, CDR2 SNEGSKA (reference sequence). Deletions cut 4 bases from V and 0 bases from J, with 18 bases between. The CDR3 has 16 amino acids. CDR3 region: CSAIPRTATPNYGYTF. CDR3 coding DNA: TGCAGTGCTATCCCTAGGACAGCGACACCTAACTATGGCTACACCTTC.

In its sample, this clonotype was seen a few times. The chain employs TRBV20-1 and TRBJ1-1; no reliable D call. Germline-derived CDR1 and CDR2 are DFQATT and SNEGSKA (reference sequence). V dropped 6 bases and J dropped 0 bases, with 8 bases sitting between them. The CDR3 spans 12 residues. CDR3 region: CSALRVNTEAFF. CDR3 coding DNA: TGCAGTGCCCTGAGGGTGAACACTGAAGCTTTCTTT.

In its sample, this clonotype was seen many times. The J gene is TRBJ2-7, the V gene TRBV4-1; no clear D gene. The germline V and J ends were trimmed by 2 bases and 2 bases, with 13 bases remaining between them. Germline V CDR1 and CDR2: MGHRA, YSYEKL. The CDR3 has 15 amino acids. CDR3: CASSQFVMLTYEQYF. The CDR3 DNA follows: TGCGCCAGCAGCCAATTTGTGATGCTAACCTACGAGCAGTACTTC.

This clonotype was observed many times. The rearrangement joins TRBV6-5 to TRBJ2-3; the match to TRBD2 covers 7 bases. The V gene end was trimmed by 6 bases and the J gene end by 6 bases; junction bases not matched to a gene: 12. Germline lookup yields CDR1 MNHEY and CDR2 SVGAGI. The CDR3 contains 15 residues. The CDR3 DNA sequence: TGTGCCAGCAGGCCCGGGACTACCCCCATTGATACGCAGTATTTT. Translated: CASRPGTTPIDTQYF.

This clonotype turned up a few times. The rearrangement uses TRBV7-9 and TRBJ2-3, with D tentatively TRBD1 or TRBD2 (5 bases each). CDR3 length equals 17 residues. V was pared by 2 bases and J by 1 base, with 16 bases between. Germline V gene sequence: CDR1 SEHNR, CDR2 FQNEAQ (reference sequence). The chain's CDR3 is CASSLTGPTSGTDTQYF. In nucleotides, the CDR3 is TGTGCCAGCAGCTTAACGGGACCAACCAGTGGCACAGATACGCAGTATTTT.